Sequencing of this T cell receptor beta chain was carried out in a study of blood T cells in healthy people across ages. Primers used in a second PCR of about 7 to 11 cycles were a sample-barcoded 5' primer and a J-beta primer mix. TCRdb re-called the 5' RACE reads through MiXCR, storing one row per CDR3 protein. The sample consists of more than 650,000 distinct CDR3 sequences, 22% of them appearing once. CDR3 length: 15 amino acids. CDR1 and CDR2 from the germline V gene are SGHKS and YYEKEE (reference sequence). J gave up 2 bases and V 5 bases, and 6 bases lay outside the gene matches. Many counts were recorded for this clonotype.

The gene calls are TRBV5-5 and TRBJ2-2; 7 bases agree with TRBD1. The TCR comes from a man between 65 and 85 years old in good health. The sample comprised blood. DNA for the CDR3: TGTGCCAGCAGACACACAGGGGTAAACACCGGGGAGCTGTTTTTT. Translating gives CASRHTGVNTGELFF.